This TCR beta chain was sequenced during a study of shared clonotypes between healthy human individuals. Adult donors, all healthy and HIV-negative, had no recent acute infections or vaccinations. Memory CD4+ cells were the fraction left after CD45RA+ naive selection. Study findings and constraints: Lower generation probabilities were found for non-shared clonotypes than for those shared by all four donors. Among a few donors, roughly 5% of naive CD4 clonotypes were found in common.

V lost 6 bases, J lost 12 bases, and 3 bases stayed unmatched. This CDR3 contains 11 residues. Germline V gene data show CDR1 as LNHDA and CDR2 as SQIVND (reference sequence). Notes on this clone: The antigen is unknown.

Profiled with immunoSEQ multiplex PCR; TCRdb holds only in-frame clones, not every one. The sample records 650,000 to 800,000 clones, 72% being singletons. The chain carries TRBV19 and TRBJ2-1, with 9 nucleotides matching TRBD1. What was sequenced was memory CD4+ T cells sorted from blood. Subset denoted: CD45RA-negative fraction. This TCR was sampled from a woman aged 30 to 39 in good health. CDR3 sequence: CASRGQGRQFF. The CDR3 bases are TGTGCCAGTAGGGGACAGGGTAGGCAGTTCTTC.